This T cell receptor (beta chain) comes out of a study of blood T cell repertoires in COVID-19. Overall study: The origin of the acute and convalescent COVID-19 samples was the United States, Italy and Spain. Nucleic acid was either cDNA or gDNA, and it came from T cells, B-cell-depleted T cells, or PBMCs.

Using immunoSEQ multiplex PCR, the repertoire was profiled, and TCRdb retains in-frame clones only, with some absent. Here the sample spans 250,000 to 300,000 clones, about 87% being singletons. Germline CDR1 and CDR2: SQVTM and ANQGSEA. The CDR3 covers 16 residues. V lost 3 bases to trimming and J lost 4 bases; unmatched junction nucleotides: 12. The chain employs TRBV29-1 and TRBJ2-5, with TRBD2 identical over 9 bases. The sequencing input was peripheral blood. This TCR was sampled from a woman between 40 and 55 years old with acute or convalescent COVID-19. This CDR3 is CSVDTKLAGYLETQYF. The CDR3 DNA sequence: TGCAGCGTTGATACGAAGCTAGCGGGGTATTTAGAGACCCAGTACTTC.